This TCR beta chain was identified in a study of vaccination and CD4 T cells after COVID-19. Trimming took off 2 bases at V and 2 bases at J, with 14 bases between the two ends. The CDR3 has 16 residues. The germline gives CDR1 WNHNN, CDR2 SYGVQD (reference sequence). The treatment denotes: roughly ten-day PBMC culture with coronavirus spike peptide pools or control peptides (ViraFEST assay). Study-level results: Vaccine-specific clones numbering 304 of 307 showed spike mono-reactivity in convalescent patients.

Oncomine TCR Beta short-read sequencing was applied to DNA from cultured CD4+ T cells. TCRdb ran MiXCR on the PCR reads and lists one entry per CDR3 protein. The profile shows 20,000 or so distinct CDR3 sequences, roughly 24% of them singletons. This clonotype was counted a few times. Its antigen is unidentified. J is TRBJ2-3 and V is TRBV10-1, with D unresolved. This receptor was obtained from a human donor with COVID-19. Sequenced material: cultured CD4+ T cells from blood. The CDR3 DNA follows: TGCGCCAGCAGTGAGGGCCGGGCCTCTTCCACAGATACGCAGTATTTT. It is translated as CASSEGRASSTDTQYF.